The 30 T cell receptor beta chains given below trace back to one sample, sequenced in a study of cytomegalovirus exposure and HLA in healthy donors. PCR was performed using 60 Vbeta and 13 Jbeta primers. TCRdb's table, derived via immunoSEQ multiplex PCR, lists solely in-frame clones and lacks some. This sample yields roughly 130,000 clones, of which less than 85% are seen a single time; about 3.3% belongs to the top ten. Sequenced sample: PBMCs. The origin of the receptors is a male donor in good health and CMV-seronegative.

The V gene is TRBV6-4, the J gene TRBJ1-1; D may be TRBD1 (6 bases). Between the trimmed V and J ends, which lost 5 bases and 1 base, there was a span of 11 bases. Looked up from germline, CDR1 is MRHNA and CDR2 is SNTAGT. The CDR3 contains 14 residues. Here the CDR3 reads CASSLGTPNTEAFF. The CDR3 bases are TGTGCCAGCAGTTTAGGGACACCGAACACTGAAGCTTTCTTT.

This clone came up once. The germline gene is not matched at one end of the junction; a read error may be the cause. The rearrangement uses TRBV7-9 and TRBJ2-7; D perhaps matches TRBD1 (6 bases). Germline V lookup: CDR1 SEHNR, CDR2 FQNEAQ (reference sequence). CDR3 length: 14 amino acids. The CDR3 DNA follows: TGTGCCAGCAGCTTACAGGGGCGACCCTACGAGCAGCACTTC. It specifies CASSLQGRPYEQHF.

The chain is built from TRBV27 and TRBJ2-1; 7 positions agree with TRBD1. Germline-derived CDR1 and CDR2 are MNHEY and SMNVEV (reference sequence). The V segment lost 8 bases and the J segment 2 bases; nucleotides outside the gene matches: 9. This CDR3 comprises 15 residues. CDR3 protein: CASGDSSLTYNEQFF. The CDR3 DNA reads as TGTGCCAGCGGGGACAGCTCACTCACCTACAATGAGCAGTTCTTC.

The V gene is TRBV5-1, the J gene TRBJ1-1, with 7 bases matching TRBD1. V was clipped by 4 bases and J by 3 bases; unmatched bases: 3. From germline, CDR1 is SGHRS and CDR2 YFSETQ. This CDR3 has 13 residues. As DNA, the CDR3 is TGCGCCAGCAGCACAGGGGAGGACACTGAAGCTTTCTTT. Residues: CASSTGEDTEAFF.

The count of this clone is one. The V call is TRBV10-3, the J call TRBJ1-5; 12 nucleotides line up with TRBD1. V lost 9 bases, J lost 5 bases, and 5 bases stayed unmatched. CDR1 and CDR2 (germline): ENHRY, SYGVKD. The CDR3 loop spans 14 amino acids. CDR3 DNA sequence: TGTGCCATAGGGACAGGGGGCTTCGATCAGCCCCAGCATTTT. Translation: CAIGTGGFDQPQHF.

The CDR3 loop is CASSVRLADYEQYF. The CDR3 DNA sequence: TGTGCCAGCAGCGTCCGACTAGCGGACTACGAGCAGTACTTC. The chain recombines TRBV4-2 with TRBJ2-7; 9 nucleotides match TRBD2. CDR1 is LGHNA, CDR2 YNFKEQ, per germline. The CDR3 extends over 14 amino acids. V dropped 5 bases and J dropped 3; count of bases not matched to a gene: 5.

This chain links TRBV28 with TRBJ1-1, with D uncertain. CDR1 is MDHEN, CDR2 SYDVKM, per germline. CDR3 length equals 11 residues. V lost 2 bases and J 8 bases, leaving 6 bases between the germline ends. The CDR3 DNA is TGTGCCAGCAGTTTACTGTCGGAAGCTTTCTTT. Translating it yields CASSLLSEAFF.

The chain is built from TRBV10-2 and TRBJ1-4, with TRBD1 identical over 7 bases. This CDR3 contains 13 residues. With 7 bases clipped from V and 5 bases from J, the junction kept 4 bases outside the gene matches. The germline V gene encodes CDR1 WSHSY and CDR2 SAAADI. CDR3 in amino acids: CASTGTVNEKLFF. The CDR3 bases are TGCGCCAGCACCGGGACAGTCAATGAAAAACTGTTTTTT.

This clone was observed a handful of times. The chain has TRBV4-2 and TRBJ2-1, with TRBD2 matching 9 bases. CDR1 is LGHNA, CDR2 YNFKEQ, per germline. The V gene end was trimmed by 4 bases and the J gene end by 8 bases; junction bases not matched to a gene: 9. This CDR3 comprises 15 residues. The CDR3 DNA reads TGTGCCAGCAGCCTAGCGGGAGAAGCAGTCGATGAGCAGTTCTTC. It is translated as CASSLAGEAVDEQFF.

This clone was seen a few times. The V and J genes are TRBV7-3 and TRBJ2-2; possibly TRBD2 for D (6 bases). Germline lookup yields CDR1 SGHTA and CDR2 FQGTGA. This CDR3 comprises 16 residues. The germline V and J ends were trimmed by 0 bases and 3 bases, with 11 bases remaining between them. The CDR3 region has the DNA TGTGCCAGCAGCTTAACTCGGGGGTCGGACACCGGGGAGCTGTTTTTT. It yields the protein CASSLTRGSDTGELFF. The entire variable domain, with the rest obtained from reference TRBV7-3 and TRBJ2-2, is as follows: GAGVSQTPSNKVTEKGKYVELRCDPISGHTALYWYRQSLGQGPEFLIYFQGTGAADDSGLPNDRFFAVRPEGSVSTLKIQRTERGDSAVYLCASSLTRGSDTGELFFGEGSRLTVL.

The CDR3: CASSLEGGYNEQFF. DNA for the CDR3: TGCGCCAGCAGCTTGGAGGGAGGGTACAATGAGCAGTTCTTC. The chain recombines TRBV5-1 with TRBJ2-1, with 7 bases that match TRBD2. This CDR3 has 14 residues. J lost 4 bases, V lost 0 bases, and 1 base had no gene match. CDR1 is SGHRS and CDR2 is YFSETQ in the germline V gene. Supplemented by reference TRBV5-1 and TRBJ2-1, the full variable domain reads KAGVTQTPRYLIKTRGQQVTLSCSPISGHRSVSWYQQTPGQGLQFLFEYFSETQRNKGNFPGRFSGRQFSNSRSEMNVSTLELGDSALYLCASSLEGGYNEQFFGPGTRLTVL.

V usage is TRBV2 and J usage is TRBJ2-3; D perhaps matches TRBD2 (6 bases). Trimming stripped 4 bases from V and 1 base from J, with 9 bases between. CDR1 is SNHLY and CDR2 is FYNNEI in the germline V gene. The CDR3 covers 14 residues. The CDR3 here is CASSAQRGTDTQYF. The CDR3 nucleotides read TGTGCCAGCAGTGCCCAGCGGGGCACAGATACGCAGTATTTT. The variable domain in full, with the rest retrieved from reference TRBV2 and TRBJ2-3, is EPEVTQTPSHQVTQMGQEVILRCVPISNHLYFYWYRQILGQKVEFLVSFYNNEISEKSEIFDDQFSVERPDGSNFTLKIRSTKLEDSAMYFCASSAQRGTDTQYFGPGTRLTVL.

This chain uses TRBV11-2 with TRBJ2-7, with D perhaps TRBD1 (5 bases). CDR3 size: 13 residues. V dropped 4 bases and J dropped 5 bases, with 12 bases sitting between them. CDR1 SGHAT and CDR2 FQNNGV come from the germline V gene. CDR3 bases: TGTGCCAGCAGCTCCCCTAGGGGCCACGAGCAGTACTTC. It yields the protein CASSSPRGHEQYF.

This chain connects TRBV7-9 to TRBJ2-7; D is possibly TRBD1 (5 bases). The V gene's germline CDR1 is SEHNR and CDR2 FQNEAQ (reference sequence). The CDR3 totals 13 residues. Trimming cost V 1 base and J 3 bases, with 7 bases left between them. CDR3 nucleotide sequence: TGTGCCAGCAGCTTAGGACAGTACTACGAGCAGTACTTC. Its protein product is CASSLGQYYEQYF.

This chain links TRBV2 with TRBJ2-4; D gene unclear. The V end was cut by 3 bases, the J end by 9 bases, with 3 bases between. Per germline, CDR1 SNHLY and CDR2 FYNNEI. This CDR3 comprises 10 residues. CDR3 DNA sequence: TGTGCCAGCAGTGAGGCCATTCAGTACTTC. Translation: CASSEAIQYF.

CDR3 coding DNA: TGTGCCAGCAGCTTGGGGAGGGGGGCGGTGAGCAATCAGCCCCAGCATTTT. Its protein is CASSLGRGAVSNQPQHF. The chain has TRBV7-2 and TRBJ1-5; D possibly corresponds to TRBD1 (6 bases). The germline gives CDR1 SGHTA, CDR2 FQGNSA. Deletions cut 3 bases from V and 1 base from J, with 16 bases between. The CDR3 is 17 residues long.

The V call is TRBV5-1, the J call TRBJ1-1; TRBD1 is a possible D gene (6 bases). V was cut by 4 bases and J by 5 bases, with 15 bases left in between. The CDR3 is 14 amino acids. From germline, CDR1 is SGHRS and CDR2 YFSETQ. The CDR3 sequence: CASSLRQDRTEAFF. The DNA for the CDR3 is TGCGCCAGCAGCCTAAGACAGGATAGGACTGAAGCTTTCTTT.

This chain connects TRBV27 to TRBJ2-7; tentative D call: TRBD1 (5 bases). CDR1 and CDR2 (germline): MNHEY, SMNVEV (reference sequence). Between the trimmed V and J ends, which lost 8 bases and 3 bases, there was a span of 17 bases. This CDR3 has 14 residues. In DNA form, the CDR3 reads TGTGCCAGCGGGGCCGCTAACACCAACTACGAGCAGTACTTC. Protein product: CASGAANTNYEQYF.

The chain combines TRBV5-1 with TRBJ2-3, with TRBD2 matching over 10 bases. The ends lost 2 bases at V and 4 bases at J; junction bases unmatched: 4. The V gene's germline CDR1 is SGHRS and CDR2 YFSETQ. The CDR3 runs 15 residues. The CDR3 reads CASSFGAGGPDTQYF. The DNA of the CDR3 is TGCGCCAGCAGCTTTGGAGCGGGGGGGCCAGATACGCAGTATTTT.

The genes are TRBV6-5 and TRBJ2-1; D is uncertain. CDR3 length: 14 amino acids. Germline V gives CDR1 MNHEY, CDR2 SVGAGI. With 6 bases removed from V and 4 bases from J, the gap between germline ends came to 13 bases. The CDR3 loop reads CASRNPSSYNEQFF. CDR3 in DNA: TGTGCCAGCAGAAACCCCTCTAGTTACAATGAGCAGTTCTTC.

The CDR3 sequence is CASRDEQFF. CDR3 DNA sequence: TGTGCCAGTCGAGATGAGCAGTTCTTC. The V call is TRBV14, the J call TRBJ2-1; D gene ambiguous. The V end was cut by 9 bases, the J end by 8 bases, with 5 bases between. The length of the CDR3 is 9 residues. The germline gives CDR1 SGHDN, CDR2 FVKESK.

This clone was seen only a few times. The rearrangement joins TRBV7-8 to TRBJ1-5; TRBD1 matches 9 bases. The V gene's germline CDR1 is SGHVS and CDR2 FQNEAQ. V shed 0 bases and J 5 bases; nucleotides not matched to a gene: 5. CDR3 length: 16 amino acids. For the CDR3, the DNA is TGTGCCAGCAGCTTAGCCCGGACAGGGGTGTATCAGCCCCAGCATTTT. Translated, it gives CASSLARTGVYQPQHF.

The CDR3 loop is CASGQVDYGYTF. The CDR3 region has the DNA TGTGCCAGCGGACAGGTGGACTATGGCTACACCTTC. The chain is built from TRBV27 and TRBJ1-2, with 7 bases identical to TRBD1. The CDR3 runs to 12 residues. The V gene end was trimmed by 8 bases and the J gene end by 3 bases; junction bases not matched to a gene: 3. The germline CDR1 and CDR2 sequences are MNHEY and SMNVEV (reference sequence).

The chain is built from TRBV19 and TRBJ1-5, with 8 positions matching TRBD1. Germline CDR1 reads LNHDA; CDR2 reads SQIVND (reference sequence). V dropped 6 bases and J dropped 2; count of bases not matched to a gene: 9. The CDR3 contains 16 residues. The CDR3 region has the DNA TGTGCCAGTAGCACGGACAGGGCAAATCGCAATCAGCCCCAGCATTTT. Amino acid sequence: CASSTDRANRNQPQHF.

V and J are TRBV5-1 and TRBJ2-2; 8 bases are a match to TRBD1. Germline values: CDR1 SGHRS, CDR2 YFSETQ. J was trimmed by 1 base and V by 0 bases; bases with no gene match: 2. The CDR3 runs to 16 residues. CDR3 protein: CASSLGGTGNTGELFF. CDR3 in DNA: TGCGCCAGCAGCTTGGGGGGGACAGGGAACACCGGGGAGCTGTTTTTT.

V gene TRBV6-1 combines with J gene TRBJ2-1; 10 nucleotides match TRBD2. The CDR3 spans 15 residues. Germline V gives CDR1 MNHNS, CDR2 SASEGT. V gave up 3 bases and J gave up 3 bases; unmatched junction bases: 2. CDR3 bases: TGTGCCAGCAGTGAGCAGCGGGGGGGCTACAATGAGCAGTTCTTC. This translates into CASSEQRGGYNEQFF.

The chain combines TRBV27 with TRBJ2-7, with D tentatively TRBD1 (6 bases). The CDR3 runs to 15 residues. Per germline, CDR1 MNHEY and CDR2 SMNVEV (reference sequence). Trimming stripped 3 bases from V and 5 bases from J, with 17 bases between. The CDR3 spells CASSLSQTGYNEQYF. The DNA of the CDR3 is TGTGCCAGCAGTTTGTCTCAGACAGGTTACAACGAGCAGTACTTC.

The rearrangement links TRBV6-5 to TRBJ2-7; D is ambiguous. This CDR3 comprises 14 residues. Germline V CDR1 and CDR2: MNHEY, SVGAGI. V lost 4 bases and J lost 5, with 15 bases in between. The CDR3 nucleotides read TGTGCCAGCAGTTGGAGTCTTGCTGGAAACGAGCAGTACTTC. Protein: CASSWSLAGNEQYF.

The chain links TRBV4-2 to TRBJ1-1, with D hard to call. The length of the CDR3 is 17 residues. Germline assignment: CDR1 LGHNA and CDR2 YNFKEQ. With 6 bases removed from V and 0 bases from J, the gap between germline ends came to 20 bases. The CDR3 region has the DNA TGTGCCAGCAGACAAACCGCGGGGAGCACCATGAACACTGAAGCTTTCTTT. Translating it yields CASRQTAGSTMNTEAFF.

The V gene is TRBV7-8, the J gene TRBJ2-5, with D possibly TRBD1 on 6 matching bases. Matching the DNA end better, TRBJ2-7 makes the J call doubtful. The germline V gene encodes CDR1 SGHVS and CDR2 FQNEAQ. The CDR3 extends over 15 amino acids. Written as DNA, the CDR3 is TGTGCCAGCAGCTTAGCGGGGTGGGACAACTACGAGCAGTACTTC. Translated, it gives CASSLAGWDNYEQYF.